This T cell receptor (beta chain) derives from a study of Ad26.COV2.S vaccination and SARS-CoV-2 variants. For the study at large: COV1001, an Ad26.COV2.S trial, supplied this vaccine-arm donor. Whole-study results and caveats: Placebo recipients and vaccine recipients were similar in non-spike TCR breadth. Possibly, TCR breadth and depth analyses underestimated total T cell responses.

Measured with immunoSEQ multiplex PCR; TCRdb has only the in-frame clones, and not every one. The repertoire holds 300,000 to 400,000 clones, roughly 85% seen once, with roughly 3.1% in the top ten. Treatment denoted: around 19 received Ad26.COV2.S at low or high dose, single or two shots; a few received placebo; per-sample allocation not given. Day 63 following the first vaccine or placebo injection was when the samples were taken. V was clipped by 7 bases and J by 5 bases, with 26 bases between them. This CDR3 spans 17 amino acids. CDR1 MGHRA and CDR2 YSYEKL come from the germline V gene. For this clone: Its antigen is as yet unknown.

The sample here was peripheral blood, taken in a trial of Ad26.COV2.S vaccine versus placebo. The sequence was obtained from a person between 18 and 65 years old who received the Ad26.COV2.S COVID-19 vaccine or a placebo. The chain joins TRBV4-1 to TRBJ1-1; maybe TRBD1 (6 bases). In nucleotides, the CDR3 is TGCGCCAGCACCCCAAGTCGGAAGGGGGGCCTTGAAACTGAAGCTTTCTTT. It translates to CASTPSRKGGLETEAFF.